This T cell receptor (beta chain) is drawn from a study of blood T cell repertoires in COVID-19. Study-wide context: Sites across the United States, Italy and Spain contributed samples from acute and convalescent COVID-19. PBMCs, B-cell-depleted T cells, or T cells provided the cDNA or gDNA that made up the material.

Germline CDR1 is SGHTA and CDR2 is FQGNSA. The trim removed 2 bases at V and 0 bases at J, leaving 7 bases unmatched. The CDR3 sequence is 16 residues long. This clone turned up a few times. The authors' processing: Estimates of nucleated cell counts were drawn from the amplification of reference gene primers. Using immunoSEQ multiplex PCR, the repertoire was profiled, and TCRdb retains in-frame clones only, with some absent. V, J and clone size are those of that table, while D and trimming were read from the DNA. The sample has 50,000 to 60,000 clones, around nine tenths seen once. V usage is TRBV7-2 and J usage is TRBJ2-7; TRBD2 agrees at 7 bases. Sequenced material: peripheral blood. The clonotype was recovered from a human donor with active COVID-19. The donor label of this sample is uncertain. This chain's CDR3 is CASSLQGTTSSYEQYF. DNA for the CDR3: TGTGCCAGCAGCTTACAAGGGACTACGAGCTCCTACGAGCAGTACTTC.